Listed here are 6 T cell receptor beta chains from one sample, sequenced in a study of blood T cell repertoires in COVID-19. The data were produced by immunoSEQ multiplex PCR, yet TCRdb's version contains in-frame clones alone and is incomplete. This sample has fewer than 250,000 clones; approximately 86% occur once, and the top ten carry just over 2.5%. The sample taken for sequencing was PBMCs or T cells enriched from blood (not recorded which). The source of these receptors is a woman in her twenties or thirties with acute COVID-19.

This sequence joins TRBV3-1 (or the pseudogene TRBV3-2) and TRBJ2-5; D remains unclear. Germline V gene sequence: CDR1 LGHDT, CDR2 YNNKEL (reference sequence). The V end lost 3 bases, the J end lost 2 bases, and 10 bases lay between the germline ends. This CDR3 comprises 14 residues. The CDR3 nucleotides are TGTGCCAGCAGCCAGGCGGCGAGGCAAGAGACCCAGTACTTC. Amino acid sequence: CASSQAARQETQYF.

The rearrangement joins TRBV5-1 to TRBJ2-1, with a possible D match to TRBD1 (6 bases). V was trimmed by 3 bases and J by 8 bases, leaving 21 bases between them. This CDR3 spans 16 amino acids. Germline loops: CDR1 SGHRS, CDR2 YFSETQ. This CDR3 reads CASSSISRGGSDEQFF. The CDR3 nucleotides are TGCGCCAGCAGCTCTATATCCCGAGGGGGTAGTGATGAGCAGTTCTTC.

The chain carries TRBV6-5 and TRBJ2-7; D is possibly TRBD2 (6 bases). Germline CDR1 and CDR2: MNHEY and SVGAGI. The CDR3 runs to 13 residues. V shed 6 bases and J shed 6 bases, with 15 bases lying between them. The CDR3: CASSSRGNFEQYF. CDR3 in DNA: TGTGCCAGCAGCTCCCGCGGGAACTTCGAGCAGTACTTC.

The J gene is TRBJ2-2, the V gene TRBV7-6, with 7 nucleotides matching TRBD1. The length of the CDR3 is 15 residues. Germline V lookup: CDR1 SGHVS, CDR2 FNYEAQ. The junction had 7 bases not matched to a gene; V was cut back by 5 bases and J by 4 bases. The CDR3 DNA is TGTGCCAGCAGCCGACAGGGATTGCGCACCGGGGAGCTGTTTTTT. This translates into CASSRQGLRTGELFF. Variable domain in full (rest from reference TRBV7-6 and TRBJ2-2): GAGVSQSPRYKVTKRGQDVALRCDPISGHVSLYWYRQALGQGPEFLTYFNYEAQQDKSGLPNDRFSAERPEGSISTLTIQRTEQRDSAMYRCASSRQGLRTGELFFGEGSRLTVL.

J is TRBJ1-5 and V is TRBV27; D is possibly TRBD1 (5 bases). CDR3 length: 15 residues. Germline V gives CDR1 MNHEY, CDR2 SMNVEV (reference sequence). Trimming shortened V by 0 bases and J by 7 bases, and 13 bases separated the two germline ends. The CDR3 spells CASSLSVWGGQPQHF. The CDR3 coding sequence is TGTGCCAGCAGTTTATCGGTATGGGGGGGGCAGCCCCAGCATTTT.

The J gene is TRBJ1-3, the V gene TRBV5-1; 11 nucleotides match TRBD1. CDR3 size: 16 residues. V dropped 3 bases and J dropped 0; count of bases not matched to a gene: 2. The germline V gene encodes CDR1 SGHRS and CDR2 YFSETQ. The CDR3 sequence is CASSWGQGDSGNTIYF. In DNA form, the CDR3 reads TGCGCCAGCAGCTGGGGACAGGGGGACTCTGGAAACACCATATATTTT.